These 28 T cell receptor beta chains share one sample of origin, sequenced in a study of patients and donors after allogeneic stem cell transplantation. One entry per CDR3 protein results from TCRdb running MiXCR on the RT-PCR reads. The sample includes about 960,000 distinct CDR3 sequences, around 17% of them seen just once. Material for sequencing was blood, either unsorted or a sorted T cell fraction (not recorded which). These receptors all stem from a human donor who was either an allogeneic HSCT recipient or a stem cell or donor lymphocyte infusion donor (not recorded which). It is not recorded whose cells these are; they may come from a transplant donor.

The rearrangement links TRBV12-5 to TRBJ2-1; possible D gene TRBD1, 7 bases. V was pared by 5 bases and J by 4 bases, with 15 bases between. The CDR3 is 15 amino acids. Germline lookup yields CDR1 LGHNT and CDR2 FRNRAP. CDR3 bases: TGTGCTAGTGGTAAGACTAGGGGGCTTTACAATGAGCAGTTCTTC. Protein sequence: CASGKTRGLYNEQFF.

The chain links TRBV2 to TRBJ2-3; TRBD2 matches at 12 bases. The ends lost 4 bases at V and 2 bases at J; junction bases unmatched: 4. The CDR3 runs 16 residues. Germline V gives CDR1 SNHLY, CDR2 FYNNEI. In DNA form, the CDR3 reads TGTGCCAGCAGTGGTACTAGCGGGAGGTACACAGATACGCAGTATTTT. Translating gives CASSGTSGRYTDTQYF.

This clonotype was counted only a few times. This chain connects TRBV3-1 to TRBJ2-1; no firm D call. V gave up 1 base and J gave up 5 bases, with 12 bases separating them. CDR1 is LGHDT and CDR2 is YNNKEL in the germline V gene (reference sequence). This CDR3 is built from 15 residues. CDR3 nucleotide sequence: TGTGCCAGCAGCCAAGCCCCGGTCGCCAACAATGAGCAGTTCTTC. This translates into CASSQAPVANNEQFF.

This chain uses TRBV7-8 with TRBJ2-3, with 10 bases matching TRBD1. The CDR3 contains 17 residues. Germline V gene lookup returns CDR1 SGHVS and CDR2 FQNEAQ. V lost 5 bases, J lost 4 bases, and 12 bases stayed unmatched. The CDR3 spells CASSHLPGQGTADTQYF. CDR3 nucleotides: TGTGCCAGCAGCCACCTCCCGGGACAGGGGACAGCAGATACGCAGTATTTT.

The CDR3 DNA reads TGTGCCAGCAGCTTCACTAGACCATTCGGGACGTACCAAGAGACCCAGTACTTC. The encoded protein is CASSFTRPFGTYQETQYF. The V call is TRBV11-1, the J call TRBJ2-5; D is perhaps TRBD1 or TRBD2 (5 bases each). The CDR3 runs 18 residues. V was cut by 3 bases and J by 0 bases, with 20 bases left in between. Germline-derived CDR1 and CDR2 are SGHAT and FQDESV (reference sequence).

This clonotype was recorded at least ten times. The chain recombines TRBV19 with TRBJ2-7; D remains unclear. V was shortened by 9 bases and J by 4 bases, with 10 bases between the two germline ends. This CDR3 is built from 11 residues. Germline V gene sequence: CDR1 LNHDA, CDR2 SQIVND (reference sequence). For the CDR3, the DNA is TGTGCCAGCAGCATAGGGTACGAGCAGTACTTC. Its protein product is CASSIGYEQYF.

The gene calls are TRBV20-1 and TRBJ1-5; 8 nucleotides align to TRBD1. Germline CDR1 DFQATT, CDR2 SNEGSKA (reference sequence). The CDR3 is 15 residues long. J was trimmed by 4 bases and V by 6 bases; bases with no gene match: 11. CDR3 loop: CSAPVAGGGNQPQHF. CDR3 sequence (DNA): TGCAGTGCCCCGGTGGCAGGGGGCGGAAATCAGCCCCAGCATTTT.

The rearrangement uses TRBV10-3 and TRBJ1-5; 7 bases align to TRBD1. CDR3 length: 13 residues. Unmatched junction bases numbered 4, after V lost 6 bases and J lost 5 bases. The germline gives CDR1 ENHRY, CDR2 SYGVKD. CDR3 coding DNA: TGTGCCATCAGATTAGGGGGCGATCAGCCCCAGCATTTT. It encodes CAIRLGGDQPQHF.

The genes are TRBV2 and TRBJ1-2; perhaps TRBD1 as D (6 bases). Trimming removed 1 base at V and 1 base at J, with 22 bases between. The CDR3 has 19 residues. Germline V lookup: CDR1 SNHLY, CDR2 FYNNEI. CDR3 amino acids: CASSEGGQGSLKNNYGYTF. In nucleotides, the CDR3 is TGTGCCAGCAGTGAAGGGGGGCAGGGGTCCCTCAAAAATAACTATGGCTACACCTTC.

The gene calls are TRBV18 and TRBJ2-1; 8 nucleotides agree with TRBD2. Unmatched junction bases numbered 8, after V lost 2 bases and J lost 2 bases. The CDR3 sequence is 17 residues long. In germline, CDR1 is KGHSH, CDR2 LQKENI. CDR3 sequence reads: CASSPAGGATPYNEQFF. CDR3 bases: TGTGCCAGCTCACCAGCGGGAGGCGCCACTCCCTACAATGAGCAGTTCTTC.

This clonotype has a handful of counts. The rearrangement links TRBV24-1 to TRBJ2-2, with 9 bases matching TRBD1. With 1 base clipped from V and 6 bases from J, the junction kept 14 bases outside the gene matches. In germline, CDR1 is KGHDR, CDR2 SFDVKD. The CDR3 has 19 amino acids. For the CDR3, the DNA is TGTGCCACCAGTGATTTCAATACCGACGGACAGGGGAAGGCCGGGGAGCTGTTTTTT. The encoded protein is CATSDFNTDGQGKAGELFF.

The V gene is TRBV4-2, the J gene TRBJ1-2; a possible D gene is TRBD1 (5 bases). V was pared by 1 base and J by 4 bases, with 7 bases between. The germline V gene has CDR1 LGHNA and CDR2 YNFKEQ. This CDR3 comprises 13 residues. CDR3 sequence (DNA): TGTGCCAGCAGCCAAGGGACATCCTATGGCTACACCTTC. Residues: CASSQGTSYGYTF.

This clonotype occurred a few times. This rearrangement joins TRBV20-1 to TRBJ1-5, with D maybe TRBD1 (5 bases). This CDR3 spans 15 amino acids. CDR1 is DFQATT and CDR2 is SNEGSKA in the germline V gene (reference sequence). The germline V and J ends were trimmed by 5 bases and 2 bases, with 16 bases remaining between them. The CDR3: CSALTEGRGNQPQHF. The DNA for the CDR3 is TGCAGTGCTTTAACAGAGGGGCGAGGCAATCAGCCCCAGCATTTT.

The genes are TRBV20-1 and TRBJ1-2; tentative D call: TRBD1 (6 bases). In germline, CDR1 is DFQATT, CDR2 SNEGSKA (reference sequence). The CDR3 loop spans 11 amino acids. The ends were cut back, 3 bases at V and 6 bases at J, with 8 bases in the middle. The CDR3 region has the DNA TGCAGTGCTAGGAGGGGGAATGGCTACACCTTC. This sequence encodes CSARRGNGYTF.

CDR3 amino acids: CASSLTGVSSYEQYF. Here the CDR3 DNA reads TGCGCCAGCAGCTTGACAGGGGTTTCATCCTACGAGCAGTACTTC. This chain joins TRBV5-1 and TRBJ2-7, with TRBD1 identical over 7 bases. The CDR3 runs 15 residues. V trimming: 1 base; J trimming: 1 base; junction bases outside the gene matches: 5. CDR1 is SGHRS, CDR2 YFSETQ, per germline.

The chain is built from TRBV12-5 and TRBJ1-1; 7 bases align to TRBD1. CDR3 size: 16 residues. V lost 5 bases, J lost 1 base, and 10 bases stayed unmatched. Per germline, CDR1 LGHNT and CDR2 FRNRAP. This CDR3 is CASGTTSDRRNTEAFF. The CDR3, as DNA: TGTGCTAGTGGTACCACCTCGGACAGGAGGAACACTGAAGCTTTCTTT.

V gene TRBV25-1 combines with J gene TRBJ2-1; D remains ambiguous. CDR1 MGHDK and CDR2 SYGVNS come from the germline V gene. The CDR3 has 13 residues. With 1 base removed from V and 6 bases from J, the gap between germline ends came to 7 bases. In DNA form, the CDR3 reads TGTGCCAGCAGTGAATTCCGCTTCAATGAGCAGTTCTTC. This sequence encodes CASSEFRFNEQFF. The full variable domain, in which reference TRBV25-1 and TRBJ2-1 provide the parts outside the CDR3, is EADIYQTPRYLVIGTGKKITLECSQTMGHDKMYWYQQDPGMELHLIHYSYGVNSTEKGDLSSESTVSRIRTEHFPLTLESARPSHTSQYLCASSEFRFNEQFFGPGTRLTVL.

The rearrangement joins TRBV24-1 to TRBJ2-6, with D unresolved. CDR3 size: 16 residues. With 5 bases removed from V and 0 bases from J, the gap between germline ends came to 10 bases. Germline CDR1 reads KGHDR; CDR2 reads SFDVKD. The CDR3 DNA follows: TGTGCCACCAGTGGGGCGGATTACTCTGGGGCCAACGTCCTGACTTTC. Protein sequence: CATSGADYSGANVLTF.

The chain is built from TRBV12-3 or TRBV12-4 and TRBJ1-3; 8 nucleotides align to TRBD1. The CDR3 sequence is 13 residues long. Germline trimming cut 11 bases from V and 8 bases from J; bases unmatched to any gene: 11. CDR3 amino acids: CAANTGGKDTIYF. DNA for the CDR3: TGTGCCGCCAACACAGGGGGGAAGGACACCATATATTTT.

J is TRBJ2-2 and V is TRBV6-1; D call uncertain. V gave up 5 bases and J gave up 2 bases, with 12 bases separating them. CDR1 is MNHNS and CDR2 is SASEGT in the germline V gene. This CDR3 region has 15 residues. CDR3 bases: TGTGCCAGCAGTCGACAAGGCGTCAACACCGGGGAGCTGTTTTTT. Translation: CASSRQGVNTGELFF.

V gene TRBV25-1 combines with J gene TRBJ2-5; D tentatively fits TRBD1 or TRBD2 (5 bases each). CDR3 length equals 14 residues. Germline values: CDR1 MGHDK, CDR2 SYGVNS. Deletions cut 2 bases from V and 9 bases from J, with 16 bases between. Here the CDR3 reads CASSEGGAKVAQYF. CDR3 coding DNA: TGTGCCAGCAGTGAAGGGGGTGCCAAAGTAGCCCAGTACTTC.

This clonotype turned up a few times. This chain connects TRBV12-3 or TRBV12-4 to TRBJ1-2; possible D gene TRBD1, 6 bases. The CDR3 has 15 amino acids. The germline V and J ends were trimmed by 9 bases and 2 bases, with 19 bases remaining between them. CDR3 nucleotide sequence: TGTGCCAGTAGGGCCCCAGGGGATTTGAACTATGGCTACACCTTC. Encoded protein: CASRAPGDLNYGYTF.

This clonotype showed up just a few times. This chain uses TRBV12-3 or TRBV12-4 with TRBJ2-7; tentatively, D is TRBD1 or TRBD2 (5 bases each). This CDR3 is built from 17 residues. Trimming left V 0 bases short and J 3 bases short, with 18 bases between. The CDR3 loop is CASSLALKASGSYEQYF. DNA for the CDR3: TGTGCCAGCAGTTTAGCGCTAAAGGCGTCAGGGAGCTACGAGCAGTACTTC.

The CDR3 bases are TGCAGCGTCCCAAAGGGCACCGGGGAGCTGTTTTTT. Its protein is CSVPKGTGELFF. The chain carries TRBV29-1 and TRBJ2-2; D not resolved. Germline V gene data show CDR1 as SQVTM and CDR2 as ANQGSEA. V lost 6 bases, J lost 4 bases, and 9 bases lay in between. This CDR3 spans 12 amino acids.

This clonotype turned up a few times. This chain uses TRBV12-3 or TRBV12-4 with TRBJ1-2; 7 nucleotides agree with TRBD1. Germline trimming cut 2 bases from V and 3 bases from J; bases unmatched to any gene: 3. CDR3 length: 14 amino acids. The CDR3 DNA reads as TGTGCCAGCAGTTTACATACAGGGGACTATGGCTACACCTTC. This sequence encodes CASSLHTGDYGYTF.

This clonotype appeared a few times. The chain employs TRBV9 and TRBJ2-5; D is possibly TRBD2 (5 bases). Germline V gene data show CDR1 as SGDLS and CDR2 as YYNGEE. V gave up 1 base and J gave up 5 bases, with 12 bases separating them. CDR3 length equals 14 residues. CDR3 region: CASSVTGSRETQYF. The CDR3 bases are TGTGCCAGCAGCGTAACGGGGAGCCGGGAGACCCAGTACTTC.

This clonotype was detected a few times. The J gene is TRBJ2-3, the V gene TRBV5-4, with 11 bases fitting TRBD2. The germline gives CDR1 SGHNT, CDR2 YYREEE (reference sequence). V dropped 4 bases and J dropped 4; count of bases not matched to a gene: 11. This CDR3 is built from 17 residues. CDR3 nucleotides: TGTGCCAGCAGCCCGTTTTCCAGACTAGCGGGATCAGATACGCAGTATTTT. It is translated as CASSPFSRLAGSDTQYF.

CDR3 DNA sequence: TGTGCCAGCAGCGTAGTGGGCGCCAGCACAGATACGCAGTATTTT. This codes for CASSVVGASTDTQYF. The chain joins TRBV9 to TRBJ2-3; D unclear. The CDR3 is 15 amino acids. Trimming pared 0 bases from V and 0 bases from J, leaving 8 bases between. Germline lookup yields CDR1 SGDLS and CDR2 YYNGEE.